The 2 T cell receptor beta chains presented below share a single source sample, sequenced in a study of blood T cell repertoires in COVID-19. Profiled with immunoSEQ multiplex PCR; TCRdb holds only in-frame clones, not every one. Seen here are about 240,000 clones, approximately 80% observed once, and the top ten hold 6.5% to 9%. Sequenced input: peripheral blood. Every receptor here comes from a woman older than 75 with COVID-19, enrolled during active disease.

This rearrangement joins TRBV6-5 to TRBJ1-5, with a possible D match to TRBD1 (6 bases). V lost 9 bases and J lost 2, with 14 bases in between. Germline assignment: CDR1 MNHEY and CDR2 SVGAGI. This CDR3 region has 14 residues. The CDR3 DNA follows: TGTGCCAGTAAACTTTCAGGGGGCAATCAGCCCCAGCATTTT. Translating gives CASKLSGGNQPQHF.

The chain couples TRBV7-9 to TRBJ1-5, with 7 bases matching TRBD1. The V gene end was trimmed by 4 bases and the J gene end by 1 base; junction bases not matched to a gene: 4. The V gene's germline CDR1 is SEHNR and CDR2 FQNEAQ (reference sequence). CDR3 size: 15 residues. CDR3 loop: CASSSNRGSNQPQHF. In nucleotides, the CDR3 is TGTGCCAGCAGCTCCAACAGGGGAAGCAATCAGCCCCAGCATTTT.